A single sample gave rise to the 21 T cell receptor beta chains below, sequenced in a study of T cells after posttransplantation cyclophosphamide. A marrow graft followed busulfan-fludarabine conditioning, with cyclophosphamide on days +3 and +4. Some clones are missing from TCRdb's copy, which holds only in-frame ones; the method was immunoSEQ multiplex PCR. This repertoire holds fewer than 3,000 clones, and none appear only once. The specimen was PBMCs, collected 30 days after allogeneic stem cell transplant with posttransplant cyclophosphamide. These receptors were collected from a female patient in her 60s who received an allogeneic stem cell transplant from an unrelated donor, was CMV-positive, and had acute GVHD only. The graft donor may have given rise to some T cells.

By share, this clone ranks as medium-sized. The chain joins TRBV5-5 to TRBJ1-6; D call uncertain. CDR1 and CDR2 from the germline V gene are SGHKS and YYEKEE (reference sequence). The CDR3 contains 15 residues. The V end lost 0 bases, the J end lost 8 bases, and 12 bases lay between the germline ends. For the CDR3, the DNA is TGTGCCAGCAGCTTGGGACCCAATCGGGATTCACCCCTCCACTTT. Translation: CASSLGPNRDSPLHF. Supplemented by reference TRBV5-5 and TRBJ1-6, the full variable domain reads DAGVTQSPTHLIKTRGQQVTLRCSPISGHKSVSWYQQVLGQGPQFIFQYYEKEERGRGNFPDRFSARQFPNYSSELNVNALLLGDSALYLCASSLGPNRDSPLHFGNGTRLTVT.

By share, this clone counts as large. This rearrangement joins TRBV7-9 to TRBJ2-7; the match to TRBD2 covers 8 bases. The junction had 9 bases not matched to a gene; V was cut back by 4 bases and J by 4 bases. This CDR3 region has 15 residues. Germline V gene data show CDR1 as SEHNR and CDR2 as FQNEAQ (reference sequence). CDR3 DNA: TGTGCCAGCAGCTCTCGGGGGGGTGAGTCTTACGAGCAGTACTTC. Translated, it gives CASSSRGGESYEQYF. The full variable domain, completed using reference TRBV7-9 and TRBJ2-7, is DTGVSQNPRHKITKRGQNVTFRCDPISEHNRLYWYRQTLGQGPEFLTYFQNEAQLEKSRLLSDRFSAERPKGSFSTLEIQRTEQGDSAMYLCASSSRGGESYEQYFGPGTRLTVT.

This clone was picked up many times. This rearrangement joins TRBV18 to TRBJ2-7, with D perhaps matching TRBD1 (6 bases). The V gene lost 4 bases and the J gene lost 7 bases, with 23 bases spanning the gap. This CDR3 has 16 amino acids. Germline CDR1 and CDR2: KGHSH and LQKENI. In nucleotides, the CDR3 is TGTGCCAGCTCACTACACAGGGTAACTCGACTCGGGGAGCAGTACTTC. This codes for CASSLHRVTRLGEQYF.

The genes are TRBV4-3 and TRBJ2-7, with D maybe TRBD1 (6 bases). V was cut by 5 bases and J by 2 bases, with 10 bases left in between. Germline V gives CDR1 LGHNA, CDR2 YSLEER. This CDR3 has 13 amino acids. The CDR3 sequence: CASSWDKAYEQYF. The CDR3 nucleotides are TGCGCCAGCAGCTGGGACAAGGCCTACGAGCAGTACTTC.

Many counts were recorded for this clone. This chain uses TRBV25-1 with TRBJ1-2, with D tentatively TRBD1 (6 bases). V shed 10 bases and J shed 0 bases, with 24 bases lying between them. This CDR3 is built from 17 residues. Germline V gene lookup returns CDR1 MGHDK and CDR2 SYGVNS. This chain's CDR3 is CATFRGGAHSSNYGYTF. For the CDR3, the DNA is TGTGCCACCTTTAGGGGGGGGGCCCATTCTTCTAACTATGGCTACACCTTC.

At least ten counts were recorded for this clone. CDR3 in amino acids: CASSAGGGSEQYF. As DNA, the CDR3 is TGTGCCAGCAGCGCGGGAGGCGGCTCCGAGCAGTACTTC. The rearrangement joins TRBV14 to TRBJ2-7; 8 bases fit TRBD2. V lost 5 bases to trimming and J lost 6 bases; unmatched junction nucleotides: 6. The CDR3 is 13 amino acids. Germline V gene lookup returns CDR1 SGHDN and CDR2 FVKESK.

Ten or more counts support this clone. The chain combines TRBV12-3 or TRBV12-4 with TRBJ1-3; 9 positions match TRBD1. V was pared by 5 bases and J by 4 bases, with 15 bases of the junction left unmatched. The CDR3 length is 18 residues. Written as DNA, the CDR3 is TGTGCCAGCAGTGTCGTATTGGGGACAGGGCTTTGGGGAAACACCATATATTTT. Protein: CASSVVLGTGLWGNTIYF.

This clone is deemed medium-sized. This chain uses TRBV6-5 with TRBJ2-7; no clear D gene. Trimming stripped 7 bases from V and 5 bases from J, with 12 bases between. Germline-derived CDR1 and CDR2 are MNHEY and SVGAGI. The CDR3 is 12 residues long. CDR3 protein: CASTVVRDEQYF. The CDR3 bases are TGTGCCAGCACCGTCGTTCGGGACGAGCAGTACTTC.

This clone was observed many times. The chain recombines TRBV5-4 with TRBJ2-3, with unresolved D. The CDR3 spans 13 residues. Germline V gene lookup returns CDR1 SGHNT and CDR2 YYREEE (reference sequence). The V gene lost 2 bases and the J gene lost 13 bases, with 17 bases spanning the gap. CDR3 DNA: TGTGCCAGCAGCTTACAAGCACGGGTAATGGAGTATTTT. It specifies CASSLQARVMEYF.

This clone is classed as medium-sized. This chain connects TRBV7-8 to TRBJ2-3; 11 bases map to TRBD2. CDR1 and CDR2 from the germline V gene are SGHVS and FQNEAQ. The CDR3 loop spans 19 amino acids. V shed 5 bases, J shed 5 bases, and the junction held 18 bases outside the gene matches. For the CDR3, the DNA is TGTGCCAGCAGCCGAGACAGGGGGTGGGGACTAGCGGAGGTAGATACGCAGTATTTT. This sequence encodes CASSRDRGWGLAEVDTQYF.

This clone occurred many times. This sequence joins TRBV12-3 or TRBV12-4 and TRBJ2-6; 7 bases match TRBD1. This CDR3 is built from 17 residues. Losses at the gene ends were 2 bases for V and 2 bases for J; bases not matched to a gene: 6. The CDR3 loop reads CASSLTGAPAGANVLTF. CDR3 sequence (DNA): TGTGCCAGCAGTTTAACAGGGGCCCCGGCTGGGGCCAACGTCCTGACTTTC.

V and J are TRBV7-2 and TRBJ1-1; 10 bases fit TRBD1. CDR1 SGHTA and CDR2 FQGNSA come from the germline V gene. CDR3 size: 14 residues. V was clipped by 5 bases and J by 3 bases; unmatched bases: 3. Here the CDR3 reads CASSAGQGDTEAFF. For the CDR3, the DNA is TGTGCCAGCAGCGCAGGACAGGGGGACACTGAAGCTTTCTTT.

This clone was picked up many times. The gene calls are TRBV18 and TRBJ2-3, with D unresolved. CDR3 size: 12 residues. V lost 5 bases, J lost 5 bases, and 8 bases lay in between. Germline V gene lookup returns CDR1 KGHSH and CDR2 LQKENI. CDR3 nucleotide sequence: TGTGCCAGCTCAGTCGCAGGAGATACGCAGTATTTT. Protein: CASSVAGDTQYF.

This clone was recorded at least ten times. This chain connects TRBV27 to TRBJ1-5, with TRBD1 as a possible D gene (6 bases). Looked up from germline, CDR1 is MNHEY and CDR2 is SMNVEV (reference sequence). The CDR3 contains 14 residues. The V end lost 5 bases, the J end lost 4 bases, and 12 bases lay between the germline ends. CDR3 DNA: TGTGCCAGCAGTCAACAGGGACCTAATCAGCCCCAGCATTTT. This sequence encodes CASSQQGPNQPQHF.

V and J are TRBV6-1 and TRBJ1-2; no firm D call. Trimming took 5 bases from V and 2 from J, leaving 6 bases between them. This CDR3 has 12 amino acids. Germline V gene lookup returns CDR1 MNHNS and CDR2 SASEGT. The CDR3 loop is CASSSQNYGYTF. In nucleotides, the CDR3 is TGTGCCAGCAGTTCCCAGAACTATGGCTACACCTTC.

This clone occurred many times. CDR3 bases: TGTGCCAGCAGTGGCCCCGGAGGGGGGGCGCGGAATTCACCCCTCCACTTT. Translated: CASSGPGGGARNSPLHF. This rearrangement joins TRBV2 to TRBJ1-6; D is perhaps TRBD1 (6 bases). CDR1 is SNHLY, CDR2 FYNNEI, per germline. V was pared by 4 bases and J by 7 bases, with 20 bases between. This CDR3 contains 17 residues.

This clone qualifies as medium-sized. The chain links TRBV14 to TRBJ1-2, with 7 nucleotides matching TRBD1. V was pared by 4 bases and J by 12 bases, with 11 bases of the junction left unmatched. This CDR3 contains 13 residues. The germline V gene has CDR1 SGHDN and CDR2 FVKESK. The CDR3 sequence: CASSLQGLPWHTF. Here the CDR3 DNA reads TGTGCCAGCAGCCTACAGGGGCTTCCCTGGCACACCTTC.

In its sample, this clone was seen a few times. This sequence joins TRBV12-3 or TRBV12-4 and TRBJ2-5, with 9 bases lining up with TRBD1. V shed 5 bases, J shed 4 bases, and the junction held 2 bases outside the gene matches. The CDR3 has 13 residues. The CDR3 DNA is TGTGCCAGCAGTACAGGGGGCACAGAGACCCAGTACTTC. Amino acid sequence: CASSTGGTETQYF.

A few counts support this clone. A far larger clone is a single base away, which makes a read error likely. In DNA form, the CDR3 reads TGTGCCAGCAGCTTGGAGGGGGATCAGCCCCAGCATTTT. Translation gives CASSLEGDQPQHF. The chain recombines TRBV13 with TRBJ1-5, with D perhaps matching TRBD1 (6 bases). The V gene's germline CDR1 is PRHDT and CDR2 FYEKMQ (reference sequence). The CDR3 runs 13 residues. V was cut by 3 bases and J by 5 bases, with 8 bases left in between.

This clone was recorded many times. J is TRBJ1-2 and V is TRBV28, with 9 bases matching TRBD1. The CDR3 is 14 residues long. Germline V gene sequence: CDR1 MDHEN, CDR2 SYDVKM. Trimming took 3 bases from V and 8 from J; bases not matched to a gene: 7. The CDR3 sequence is CASSFAGQGIGYTF. CDR3 nucleotides: TGTGCCAGCAGTTTTGCGGGACAGGGTATCGGCTACACCTTC.

By share, this clone counts as large (0.1 to 1%). In the same sample, other DNA sequences code for this CDR3. The chain couples TRBV5-6 to TRBJ2-7, with D possibly TRBD1 on 5 matching bases. Looked up from germline, CDR1 is SGHDT and CDR2 is YYEEEE. The CDR3 is made up of 14 amino acids. V shed 2 bases and J shed 3 bases, with 12 bases lying between them. This CDR3 reads CASSLGAGFYEQYF. Here the CDR3 DNA reads TGTGCCAGCAGCTTAGGGGCTGGGTTCTACGAGCAGTACTTC.